This record covers a single TCR beta chain. This entry belongs to a study of blood T cell repertoires in COVID-19. Study-wide context: Researchers got acute and convalescent COVID-19 samples from the United States, Italy and Spain. The cDNA or gDNA used as material had been derived from T cells, B-cell-depleted T cells, or PBMCs.

This CDR3 comprises 14 residues. Germline V gene data show CDR1 as GTSNPN and CDR2 as SVGIG (reference sequence). The junction had 5 bases not matched to a gene; V was cut back by 4 bases and J by 3 bases. Original processing notes: Amplification of reference gene primers was used by the study to estimate nucleated cell counts. The assay was immunoSEQ multiplex PCR, and TCRdb's table has in-frame clones only and misses some. V, J and clone size are taken as reported in that table, and D and trimming were inferred from the DNA itself. Among about 110,000 clones listed, 75% to 95% were seen once. This sequence originates from a woman in her 30s with acute or convalescent COVID-19. The chain employs TRBV30 and TRBJ2-7, with TRBD1 matching 11 bases. Material for sequencing was peripheral blood. The DNA for the CDR3 is TGTGCCTGGAAAAGGACAGGGGGCGTCTACGAGCAGTACTTC. Protein product: CAWKRTGGVYEQYF.